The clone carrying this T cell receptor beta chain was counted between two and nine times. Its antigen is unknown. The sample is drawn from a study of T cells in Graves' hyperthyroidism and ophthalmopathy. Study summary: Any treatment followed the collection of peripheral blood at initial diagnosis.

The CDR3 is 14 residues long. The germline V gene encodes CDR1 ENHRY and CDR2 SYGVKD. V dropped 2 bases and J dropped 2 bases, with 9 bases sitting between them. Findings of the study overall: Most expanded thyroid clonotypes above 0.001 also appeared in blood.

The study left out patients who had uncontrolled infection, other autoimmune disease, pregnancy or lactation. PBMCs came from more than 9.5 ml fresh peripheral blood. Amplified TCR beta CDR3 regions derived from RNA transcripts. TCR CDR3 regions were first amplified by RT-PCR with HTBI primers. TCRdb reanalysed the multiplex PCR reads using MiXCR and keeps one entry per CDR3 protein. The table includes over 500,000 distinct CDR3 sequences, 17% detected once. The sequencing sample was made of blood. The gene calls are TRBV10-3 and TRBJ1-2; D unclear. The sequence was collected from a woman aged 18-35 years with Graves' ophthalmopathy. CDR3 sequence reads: CAISEVLGNYGYTF. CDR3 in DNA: TGTGCCATCAGTGAGGTACTGGGGAACTATGGCTACACCTTC.